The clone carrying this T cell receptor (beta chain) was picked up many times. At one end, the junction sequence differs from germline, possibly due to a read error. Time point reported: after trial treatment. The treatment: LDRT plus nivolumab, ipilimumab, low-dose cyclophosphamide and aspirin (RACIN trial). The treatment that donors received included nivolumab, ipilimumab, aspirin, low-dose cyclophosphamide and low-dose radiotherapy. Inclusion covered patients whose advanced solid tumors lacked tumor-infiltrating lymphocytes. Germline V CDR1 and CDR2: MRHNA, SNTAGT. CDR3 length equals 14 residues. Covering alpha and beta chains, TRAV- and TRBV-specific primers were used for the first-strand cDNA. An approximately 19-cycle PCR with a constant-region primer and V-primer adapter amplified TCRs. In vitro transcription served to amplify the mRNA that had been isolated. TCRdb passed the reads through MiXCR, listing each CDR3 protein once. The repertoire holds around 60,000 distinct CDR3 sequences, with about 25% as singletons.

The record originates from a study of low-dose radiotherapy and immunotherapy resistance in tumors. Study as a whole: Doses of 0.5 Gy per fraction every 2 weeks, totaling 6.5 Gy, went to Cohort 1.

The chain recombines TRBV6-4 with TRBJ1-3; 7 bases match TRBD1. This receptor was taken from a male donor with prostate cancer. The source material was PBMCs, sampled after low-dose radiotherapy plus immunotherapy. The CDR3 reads CASRSRDRGTTIYF. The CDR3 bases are TGTGCCAGCAGGAGCCGGGACAGAGGAACCACCATATATTTT.